This section outlines one T cell receptor beta chain sequence together with its context. The target of this receptor is not known. The read halts 3 residues ahead of the CDR3 end, with the missing end drawn from the germline J gene. CVID samples and control samples contributed equivalent amounts of genomic DNA as sequencing input. For every sample, a 60 bp segment covering the rearranged TCRbeta CDR3 region was amplified and then sequenced. The immunoSEQ assay, a bias-corrected multiplex PCR combined with high-throughput sequencing, was used to amplify TCRbeta. In the authors' own workflow: Every unique nucleotide sequence counted as a clone and was annotated with V, D and J genes, copy number and frequency. Sequences were labeled productive if in frame, and non-productive if out of frame or containing stop codons. As previously described, clonality was calculated on the basis of Shannon's entropy. The predicted amino acid sequences of productive clones were used to derive the mean CDR3 Kyte-Doolittle hydropathy. Hierarchical clustering of scaled V gene usage was performed with the R hclust function using Manhattan distance and complete linkage. To assess clone sharing by CDR3 amino acid sequence, 12 repertoires per group were resampled over 100 rounds. The repertoires were screened for some 69 published EBV-specific TCRbeta sequences and roughly 240 published CMV-specific TCRbeta sequences. A couple of CVID samples that yielded fewer than 10,000 sequences were excluded from the analysis, so around 40 CVID repertoires were retained. In its TCRdb copy, this immuneACCESS table keeps in-frame sequences only and misses some clones. Where compared with another copy, unresolved V genes explain less than half of these, and the others have no known cause. The V and J calls and the clone size are those of that table, but D and trimming were determined from the DNA. The data for this sample show some 38,000 clones, each detected more than once. Of the sample, 2.5% to 3.5% falls within the top ten clones.

This sample is drawn from a study of T cell clonality in common variable immunodeficiency (dated by TCRdb to 2013 to 2016). Study-level results and caveats: Although equal DNA input was used, an average of about 75,000 unique sequences per sample was obtained for controls, compared with some 34,000 for CVID samples. Fewer deletions and N-nucleotide insertions were reportedly observed in CVID TCRbeta sequences, and highly modified clones with 13 or more V deletions were reportedly absent from CVID TCRbeta sequences. Healthy controls shared more TCRbeta clones with each other than CVID subjects shared among themselves (p < 0.0001). TCRbeta clonality was higher in CVID subjects than in healthy controls (t-test p = 0.018), and the increase was most characteristic of about a third of subjects. Correlations between repertoire features and clinical complications were limited by patient heterogeneity within the CVID cohort. According to the authors, figuring out what caused the increased clonality in CVID would require sequencing the repertoires of T cell subpopulations.

Predominantly Caucasian heritage was noted among both the CVID patients and the healthy controls. From each donor, roughly 4.5 to 8 ml of heparinized peripheral whole blood was collected. Genomic DNA from adults with common variable immune deficiency (CVID) and from healthy adult controls was used for sequencing of TCRbeta CDR3 repertoires. A total of some 22 healthy adult volunteers (approximately 12 female and ten or so male; age range roughly 23 to 70 years, mean age approximately 34) were included in the control group. To isolate peripheral blood mononuclear cells, diluted blood was subjected to density centrifugation over Hypaque 1077 or Ficoll-Paque. Genomic DNA was obtained from unsorted mononuclear cells using either Qiagen column purification or a centrifugation-based method. Trimming takes 1 base off V and 6 bases off J; junction bases not matched to a gene: 12. Including the terminal cysteine and phenylalanine, the CDR3 comprises 17 residues. The DNA has 42 bases, all within the CDR3, and is read from base 1. The CDR1 and CDR2 encoded by the germline V gene are SGHVS and FQNEAQ.

Specimen: peripheral blood mononuclear cells. The sequence was collected from a person aged 18-70 years in good health. The V gene is TRBV7-8 and the J gene is TRBJ2-1; TRBD1 aligns with 7 central bases. The DNA read from the CDR3 is TGTGCCAGCAGCTTAGGTTTCAAGGGGGCAGGGCCCAATGAG. Its protein is CASSLGFKGAGPNE. The full CDR3 sequence reads CASSLGFKGAGPNEQFF. Joined to the reference TRBV7-8 and TRBJ2-1 proteins, this CDR3 gives the full variable domain: GAGVSQSPRYKVAKRGQDVALRCDPISGHVSLFWYQQALGQGPEFLTYFQNEAQLDKSGLPSDRFFAERPEGSVSTLKIQRTQQEDSAVYLCASSLGFKGAGPNEQFFGPGTRLTVL.